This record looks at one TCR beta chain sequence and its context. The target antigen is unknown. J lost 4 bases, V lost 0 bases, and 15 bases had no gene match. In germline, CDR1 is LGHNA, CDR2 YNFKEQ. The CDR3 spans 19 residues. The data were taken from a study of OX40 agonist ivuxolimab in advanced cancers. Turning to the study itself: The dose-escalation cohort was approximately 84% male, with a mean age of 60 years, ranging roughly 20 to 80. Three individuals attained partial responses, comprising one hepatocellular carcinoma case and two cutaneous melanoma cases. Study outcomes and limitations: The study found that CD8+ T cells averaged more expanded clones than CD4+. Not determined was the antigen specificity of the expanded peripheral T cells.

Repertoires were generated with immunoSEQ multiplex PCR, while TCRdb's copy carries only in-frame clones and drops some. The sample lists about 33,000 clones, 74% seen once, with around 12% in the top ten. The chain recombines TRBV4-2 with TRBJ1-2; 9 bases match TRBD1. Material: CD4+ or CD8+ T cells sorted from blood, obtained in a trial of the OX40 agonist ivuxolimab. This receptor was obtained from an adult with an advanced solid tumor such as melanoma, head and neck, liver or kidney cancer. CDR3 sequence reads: CASSQEFRGLGQGPYGYTF. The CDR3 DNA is TGTGCCAGCAGCCAAGAATTTCGTGGTTTGGGACAGGGTCCCTATGGCTACACCTTC.